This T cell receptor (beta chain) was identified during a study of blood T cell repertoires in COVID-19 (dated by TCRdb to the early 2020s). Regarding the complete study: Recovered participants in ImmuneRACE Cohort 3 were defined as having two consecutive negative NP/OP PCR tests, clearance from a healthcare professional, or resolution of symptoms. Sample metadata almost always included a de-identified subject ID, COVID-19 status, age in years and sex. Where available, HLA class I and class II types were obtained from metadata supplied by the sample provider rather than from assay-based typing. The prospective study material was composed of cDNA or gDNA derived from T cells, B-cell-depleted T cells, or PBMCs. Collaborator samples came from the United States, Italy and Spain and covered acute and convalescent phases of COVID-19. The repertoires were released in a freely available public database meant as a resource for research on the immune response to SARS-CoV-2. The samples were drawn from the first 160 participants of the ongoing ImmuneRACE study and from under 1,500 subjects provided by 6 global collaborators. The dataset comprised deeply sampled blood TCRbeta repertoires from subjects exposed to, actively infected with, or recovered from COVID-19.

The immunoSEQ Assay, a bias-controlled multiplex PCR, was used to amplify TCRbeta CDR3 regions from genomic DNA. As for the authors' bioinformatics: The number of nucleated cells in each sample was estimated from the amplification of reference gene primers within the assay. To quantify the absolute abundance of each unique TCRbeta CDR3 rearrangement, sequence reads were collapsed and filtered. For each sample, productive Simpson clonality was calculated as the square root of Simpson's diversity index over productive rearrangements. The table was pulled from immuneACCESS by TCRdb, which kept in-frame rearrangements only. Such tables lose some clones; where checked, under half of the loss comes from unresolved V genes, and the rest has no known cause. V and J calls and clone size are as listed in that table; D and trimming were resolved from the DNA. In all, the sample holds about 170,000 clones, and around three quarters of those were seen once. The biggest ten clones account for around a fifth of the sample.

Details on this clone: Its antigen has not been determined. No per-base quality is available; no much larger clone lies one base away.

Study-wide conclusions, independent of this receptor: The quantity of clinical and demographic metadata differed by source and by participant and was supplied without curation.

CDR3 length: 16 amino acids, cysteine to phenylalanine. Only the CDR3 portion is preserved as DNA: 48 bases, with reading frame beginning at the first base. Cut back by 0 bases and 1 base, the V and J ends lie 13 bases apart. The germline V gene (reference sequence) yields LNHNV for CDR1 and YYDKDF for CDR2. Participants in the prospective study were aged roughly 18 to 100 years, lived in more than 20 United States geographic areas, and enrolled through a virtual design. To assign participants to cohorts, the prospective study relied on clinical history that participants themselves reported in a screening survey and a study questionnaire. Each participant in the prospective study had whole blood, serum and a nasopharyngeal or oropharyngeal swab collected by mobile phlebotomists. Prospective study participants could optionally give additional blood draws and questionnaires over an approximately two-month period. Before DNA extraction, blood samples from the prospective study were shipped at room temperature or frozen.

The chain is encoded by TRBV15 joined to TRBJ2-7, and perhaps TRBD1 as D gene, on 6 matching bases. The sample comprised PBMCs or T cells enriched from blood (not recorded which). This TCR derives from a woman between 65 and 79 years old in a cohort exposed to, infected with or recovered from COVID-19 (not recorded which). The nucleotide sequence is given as TGTGCCACCAGCAGAGATCGAGTAGGGACATCCTACGAGCAGTACTTC. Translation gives CATSRDRVGTSYEQYF.